This T cell receptor beta chain was observed in a study of cytomegalovirus exposure and HLA in healthy donors (dated by TCRdb to 2016 to 2017). For the study in its entirety: An earlier analysis of some 600 of the donors reported 250 to 350 Gb of sequence data and roughly 120 million unique TCR beta sequences obtained from 150 million to 200 million T cells. About 280 gigabases of sequencing data and around 90 million unique TCR sequences made up an early release that covered approximately 700 HLA-typed donors. Of the roughly 390 genotyped donors, roughly 76% were placed in the genetic ancestry cluster associated with self-reported Caucasian donors. The study was designed to test whether signatures of past pathogen exposure could be identified by cataloging public T cell receptors. Using immunosequencing, the study profiled T cell repertoires from 500 to 800 subjects and related those repertoires to cytomegalovirus serostatus. Along with the approximately 700-subject first cohort, a separate validation cohort of about 110 different subjects was used. To predict cytomegalovirus infection status, the study brought together high-throughput TCR immunosequencing, statistical association of individual TCRs with disease status, and machine learning. A later analysis re-examined previously published TCR beta repertoires from several hundred donors and added high-resolution HLA genotyping to investigate patterns of TCR occurrence. In the later analysis, no new phenotypic data were used to find candidate immune exposures; instead, reliance was placed on TCR beta sequences and their occurrence across donors. In an earlier analysis of over 550 of the donors, high-throughput TCR beta sequencing was used to judge whether each TCR beta V gene segment behaved as functional or pseudogenic. Alongside the repertoire data, information on donor age, sex, ethnicity and CMV serostatus was compiled. Genome-wide SNP genotypes for about 55% of the 666 donors were used in a later genetic analysis, which treated that subset as a discovery cohort. Every repertoire in the discovery cohort had been generated on one and the same sequencing platform. HLA typing covered class I and class II loci at four-digit resolution. Typing coverage differed by locus: A, B, C, DRB1 and DQB1 were typed in about 620-630 donors, DQA1 in 522, DPA1 in 600 to 610, and DPB1 in 400 to 480. Because of strong linkage in the cohort, roughly five DR-DQ haplotypes were treated as single units for association and clustering. Among some 410 genotyped donors of the cohort, an average of approximately 240,000 unique TCR beta nucleotide sequences were sequenced per donor, roughly a sixth of them non-productive. Overall results and qualifications from the work: In this cohort, only TCR beta chains were sequenced, and detectable features were limited by the absence of alpha or paired-chain data. Most TCR sequences were observed very rarely across donors, whereas some public TCRs were present in many individuals. CMV serostatus was the only immune exposure information available for the cohort. The earlier analysis of nearly 600 of the donors excluded 15 to 20 rarely observed V segments, including chromosome 9 orphons, because counts were too low. V-gene and J-gene trimming of TCR beta chains was associated with a missense DCLRE1C variant in a later genetic analysis, and the association was replicated in an independent cohort. Linkage disequilibrium might explain the correlated functional status among segregating V segments, but an unknown experimental factor could not be ruled out. Cytomegalovirus status was reported to be diagnosed by the classifier with high specificity and sensitivity in both the original and validation cohorts. A few of the identified cytomegalovirus-associated TCR beta chains were confirmed in vitro to be specific for cytomegalovirus antigens. The sequencing pipeline was judged likely to have produced a cluster of highly shared sequence variants as a technical artifact. The study listed 164 TCR beta chains as associated with cytomegalovirus. A further reported finding was that TCR beta sequences accurately predicted the HLA-A and HLA-B alleles for most subjects in the first cohort. A later analysis found that most CMV-associated TCR beta chains appeared HLA-restricted, with HLA associations seemingly driven largely by CMV exposure. In a later analysis, the rate of TCR association differed among HLA loci, with DRB1 alleles having the most associated TCRs and HLA-C alleles having the fewest. A later analysis reported that several top co-occurrence clusters appeared linked to parvovirus B19, influenza, CMV and Epstein-Barr virus. When HLA alleles, especially DR and DQ, strongly co-occurred, TCR associations were difficult to assign to individual alleles. HLA typing was unavailable for some donors at each locus, so association tests used only the typed subset. Presence/absence analyses assumed roughly uniform sequencing depth across donors, an assumption that may not hold. A later analysis found that HLA-associated TCR beta chains were more clonally expanded and had lower generation probabilities than equally common non-associated chains. In a later genetic analysis, fewer N-insertions in productive TCRs were reported among donors in an Asian-associated ancestry cluster than the approximately 710-donor mean. The authors suggested that the approach could potentially be extended to other disease states and immunological phenotypes. An earlier analysis of around 540 of the donors showed that most TCR beta V segments appeared in productive rearrangements either about 87% or about 30% of the time, which broadly matched IMGT annotations. At a false discovery rate of 0.05, a later analysis linked roughly 17,000 TCR beta sequences to specific HLA alleles.

Only a few counts were recorded for this clone. Its antigen is currently not known. Base qualities are not at hand, and no much larger clone is one base apart. The cohort was made up of about 670 healthy bone marrow donors. At the time of sampling, all cohort members were nominally healthy, though unrecorded immune exposures were likely present. The donor tested CMV seronegative, placing the donor among the roughly 350 seronegative members of the cohort. Every donor gave a peripheral blood sample, and the peripheral blood mononuclear cells from that sample were used for TCR beta sequencing. Genomic DNA was extracted from the blood cell samples with the Qiagen DNeasy Blood Extraction Kit. The library was made by the immunoSEQ multiplex PCR assay. For the multiplex PCR, a mixture combining 60 forward primers for TCR Vbeta segments and 13 reverse primers for TCR Jbeta segments was used. The CDR3 region of rearranged TCR beta genes was amplified from genomic DNA by a multiplex PCR assay. Amplified TCR beta libraries were sequenced as 87-base-pair reads on the Illumina HiSeq System. From the authors' description of their analysis: Across the roughly 700 repertoires, a later analysis counted tens of millions of unique TCR beta chains, 9 million to 14 million of which were shared by at least two donors. Raw reads were error-corrected and collapsed into unique sequences by a nearest-neighbor algorithm in which closely related sequences were merged to remove PCR and sequencing errors. CDR3 sequences were aligned to IMGT reference sequences to assign V, D and J gene segments. Each retained sequence needed at least a six-nucleotide match to both a V gene segment and a J gene segment. Rearrangements were classified as productive when the CDR3 lacked stop codons and remained in frame with V and J, and all other rearrangements were classified as non-productive. CDR3 was defined by IMGT convention, running from the second conserved V-encoded cysteine to the conserved J-encoded phenylalanine. In an earlier analysis of some 550 of the donors, sequences lacking an unambiguous match to a single V gene segment were excluded. In an earlier analysis of 587 of the donors, V segments were called functional above 56.7% productive rearrangements and were called segregating when the between-donor standard deviation exceeded 5%. A statistical classification framework was built to diagnose cytomegalovirus status from the catalog of TCR beta chain sequences. In a later analysis, TCR nucleotide sequences were compared against IMGT/GENE-DB human TR gene sequences so that V and J genes could be assigned. The TCRdist pipeline was used in a later analysis to assign CDR3 sequences and most-parsimonious VDJ recombination scenarios. In a later analysis, each TCR beta chain was defined by its CDR3 amino acid sequence together with its V-gene family, and reads lacking a unique V-gene family were excluded. In a later analysis, a few hundred highly shared, low-generation-probability nucleotide sequences were removed to address suspected cross-contamination and a sequencing artifact. A later analysis calculated a clonal expansion index for each public chain from normalized within-repertoire ranks of inferred template counts. Generation probabilities in a later analysis came from a VDJ recombination model fitted to out-of-frame rearrangements, and those results were checked against IGoR. A later analysis scored TCR-TCR, TCR-HLA and TCR-CMV co-occurrence with hypergeometric tests, applying a repertoire-size bias correction to TCR pairs. A later analysis estimated false discovery rates by permuting HLA or CMV assignments 20 times. In a later analysis, co-occurring TCRs were grouped using DBSCAN, and TCRdist sequence similarity was added for clustering within HLA-allele-positive subsets. Repertoires with fewer than 30,000 or more than 120,000 public chains were left out of co-occurrence clustering, as were roughly five repertoires with anomalous nucleotide sharing. TCRdb re-hosts the immuneACCESS table, in-frame sequences only. Its copies lack some clones; in the studies checked, an unresolved V gene accounts for under half of them, and the cause for the rest is not known. V and J calls and clone size are given by that table; D and trimming were obtained from the DNA. The sample table lists fewer than 200,000 clones, around 80% of them with a count of one. 0.6% to 0.95% of the sample lies in the top ten.

The TCR was taken from a female donor in good health and CMV-seronegative. The sample consisted of PBMCs.

The CDR3 here reads CASSLARVTATANEKLFF. The nucleotide sequence reads TGTGCCAGCAGCTTAGCGCGGGTGACCGCAACTGCTAATGAAAAACTGTTTTTT. The rearrangement combines TRBV7-6 with TRBJ1-4, with no reliable assignment of the D segment. Including cysteine and phenylalanine, the CDR3 has 18 amino acids. The retained sequence is limited to the CDR3, 54 bases, with the frame set at the first base. Looking up the germline V gene yields CDR1 SGHVS and CDR2 FNYEAQ. Relative to germline, V is 0 bases shorter and J is 3 bases shorter, with 17 bases between their ends.